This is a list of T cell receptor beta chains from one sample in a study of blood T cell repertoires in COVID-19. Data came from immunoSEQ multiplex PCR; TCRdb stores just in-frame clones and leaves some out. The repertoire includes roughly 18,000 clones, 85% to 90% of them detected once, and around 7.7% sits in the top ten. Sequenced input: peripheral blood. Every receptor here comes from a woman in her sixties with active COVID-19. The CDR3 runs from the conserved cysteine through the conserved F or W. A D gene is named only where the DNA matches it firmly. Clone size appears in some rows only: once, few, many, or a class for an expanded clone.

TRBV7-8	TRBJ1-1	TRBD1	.	TGTGCCAGCAGGCCCGACAGGGGAGTGTGGACTGAAGCTTTCTTT	CASRPDRGVWTEAFF
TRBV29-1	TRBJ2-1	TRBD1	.	TGCAGCGTTGAAGAGGACAGGGGGTTAGTAAATAATGAGCAGTTCTTC	CSVEEDRGLVNNEQFF
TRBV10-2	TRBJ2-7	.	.	TGCGCCAGCATAAACGACGGGTCCTCCTACGAGCAGTACTTC	CASINDGSSYEQYF
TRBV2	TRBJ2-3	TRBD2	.	TGTGCCAGCAGTGAATGGGGGGGGACTAGCACCCTACCTAGCACAGATACGCAGTATTTT	CASSEWGGTSTLPSTDTQYF
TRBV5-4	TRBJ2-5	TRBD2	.	TGTGCCAGCGTCATACGGCGGGGGGGAAAAGAGACCCAGTACTTC	CASVIRRGGKETQYF
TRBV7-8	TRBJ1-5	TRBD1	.	TGTGCCAGCAGCTCTACAGGGGCGAATAGCAATCAGCCCCAGCATTTT	CASSSTGANSNQPQHF
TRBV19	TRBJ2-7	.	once	TGTGCCAGTAGTCCCTATGAGGGGGCCTACGAGCAGTACTTC	CASSPYEGAYEQYF
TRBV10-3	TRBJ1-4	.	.	TGTGCCATCAGTGAGCGCCGGCAGGGGAATGAAAAACTGTTTTTT	CAISERRQGNEKLFF
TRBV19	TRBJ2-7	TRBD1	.	TGTGCCAGTACCCCCGGGACAGCCAACTACGAGCAGTACTTC	CASTPGTANYEQYF
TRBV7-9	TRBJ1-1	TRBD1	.	TGTGCCAGCAGCTTATGGACAGGGAGTACTGAAGCTTTCTTT	CASSLWTGSTEAFF
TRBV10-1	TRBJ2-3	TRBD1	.	TGCGCCAGCAGTAACAGGGGATTCACAGATACGCAGTATTTT	CASSNRGFTDTQYF
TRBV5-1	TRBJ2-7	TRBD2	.	TGCGCCAGCAGCAAGACTAGCGGGGGCCTGGAGCAGTACTTC	CASSKTSGGLEQYF
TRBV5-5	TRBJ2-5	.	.	TGTGCCAGCAGCCTAACGACTATTGCGGAAGAGACCCAGTACTTC	CASSLTTIAEETQYF
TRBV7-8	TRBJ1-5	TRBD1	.	TGTGCCAGCAGCCTTTACCCTACAACGACAGGGGATTTTGTAGGCAATCAGCCCCAGCATTTT	CASSLYPTTTGDFVGNQPQHF
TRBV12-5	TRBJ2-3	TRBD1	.	TGTGCTAGTGGTCCGACAGGGTCCACAGATACGCAGTATTTT	CASGPTGSTDTQYF
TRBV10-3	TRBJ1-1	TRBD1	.	TGTGCCATCAGTGTGGTAGAACAGGGGGAAGCTTTCTTT	CAISVVEQGEAFF
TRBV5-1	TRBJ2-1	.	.	TGCGCCAGCAGAGAGAGCGGCGTCAATGAGCAGTTCTTC	CASRESGVNEQFF
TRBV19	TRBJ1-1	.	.	TGTGCCAGTAGTATATCGCCGGGAGGGATCGGTGGGCCAACGATGAACACTGAAGCTTTCTTT	CASSISPGGIGGPTMNTEAFF
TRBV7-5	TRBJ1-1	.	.	.	CVRRLWGCGAFF
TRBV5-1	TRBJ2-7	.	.	TGCGCCAGCAGCTTTCTTGCGGCATACGAGCAGTACTTC	CASSFLAAYEQYF
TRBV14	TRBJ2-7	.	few	TGTGCCAGCAGCCAAGTTTTGGGAGGGGGCGAGCAGTACTTC	CASSQVLGGGEQYF
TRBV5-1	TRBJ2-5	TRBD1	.	TGCGCCAGCAGCTTGGGACAGGGGGTCAAAGAGACCCAGTACTTC	CASSLGQGVKETQYF
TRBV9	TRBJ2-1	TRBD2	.	TGTGCCAGCAGCCCCAAAGCGGGGGGTAACTACAATGAGCAGTTCTTC	CASSPKAGGNYNEQFF
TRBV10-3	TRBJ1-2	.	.	TGTGCCATCAGTGAGTCGACCAGGGGAGGCTACACCTTC	CAISESTRGGYTF
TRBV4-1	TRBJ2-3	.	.	TGCGCCAGCAGCCCTCAGATTACAGATACGCAGTATTTT	CASSPQITDTQYF
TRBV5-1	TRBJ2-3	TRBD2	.	TGCGCCAGCAGCTTGGGCCTACTAGCGGGGAGCACAGATACGCAGTATTTT	CASSLGLLAGSTDTQYF
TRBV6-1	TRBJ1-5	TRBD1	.	TGTGCCAGCAGTGAGACAGGGAGTCAGCCCCAGCATTTT	CASSETGSQPQHF
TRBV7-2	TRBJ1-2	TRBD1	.	TGTGCCAGCAGTCCGGGACAGGGAAACTATGGCTACACCTTC	CASSPGQGNYGYTF
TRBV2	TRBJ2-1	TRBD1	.	TGTGCCAGCAGTAAAAACAGGGGGCCCTACAATGAGCAGTTCTTC	CASSKNRGPYNEQFF
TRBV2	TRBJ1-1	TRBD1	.	TGTGCCAGCAGCGAAGGACAGGCCGTGCTCACTGAAGCTTTCTTT	CASSEGQAVLTEAFF
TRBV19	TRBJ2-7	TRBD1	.	TGTGCCAGTAGTCCCTCGGGACAGGGAATCGGCGAGCAGTACTTC	CASSPSGQGIGEQYF
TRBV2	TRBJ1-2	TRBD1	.	TGTGCCAGCAGTGAAACGGGACAGGGTAGTCCTGGCTACACCTTC	CASSETGQGSPGYTF
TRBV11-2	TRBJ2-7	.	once	TGTGCCAGCAGCCCACAGGGTAGGTACGAGCAGTACTTC	CASSPQGRYEQYF
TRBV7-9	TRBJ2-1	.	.	TGTGCCAGCAGCCCCGGACACCTCGGGGGCAATGAGCAGTTCTTC	CASSPGHLGGNEQFF
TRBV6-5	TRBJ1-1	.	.	TGTGCCAGCAGTTACTCGATAGGGGGTACTGAAGCTTTCTTT	CASSYSIGGTEAFF
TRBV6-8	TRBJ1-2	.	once	TGTGCCATGCTACACAGGGCCCGTGGCTACACCTTC	CAMLHRARGYTF
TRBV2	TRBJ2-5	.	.	TGTGCCAGCAGTGGAGGAATGATAGAGACCCAGTACTTC	CASSGGMIETQYF
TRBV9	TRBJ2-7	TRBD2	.	TGTGCCAGCAGCCCCGGGACTAGCGGGTATTACTCCTACGAGCAGTACTTC	CASSPGTSGYYSYEQYF
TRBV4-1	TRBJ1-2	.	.	TGCGCCAGCAGCCAAGAAGGGACACACTATGGCTACACCTTC	CASSQEGTHYGYTF